The next 10 T cell receptor beta chains were all read from a single sample in a study of T cell responses to AZD1222 COVID-19 vaccine. The table came from immunoSEQ multiplex PCR; TCRdb's copy has only in-frame clones and leaves some out. The profile covers approximately 100,000 clones, with more than 75% appearing a single time and about 15% taken by the ten largest. Sequenced here: peripheral blood, sampled on day 0 of AZD1222 vaccination. The receptors were sampled from an adult in good health.

The rearrangement joins TRBV19 to TRBJ1-6; 9 nucleotides align to TRBD1. Germline V gene data show CDR1 as LNHDA and CDR2 as SQIVND (reference sequence). This CDR3 contains 15 residues. Trimming at V came to 6 bases and at J to 9 bases, leaving 9 bases not matched to a gene. The CDR3 coding sequence is TGTGCCAGTAGACCGGGACAGGGTGTGGGTTCACCCCTCCACTTT. Its translation: CASRPGQGVGSPLHF.

The chain employs TRBV19 and TRBJ1-3, with 9 bases matching TRBD1. After removal of 7 bases from V and 3 bases from J, the junction contained 4 bases not matched to a gene. CDR3 length: 14 amino acids. Germline V gives CDR1 LNHDA, CDR2 SQIVND (reference sequence). The CDR3 sequence: CASKGQGDGNTIYF. CDR3 coding DNA: TGTGCCAGTAAGGGACAGGGAGATGGAAACACCATATATTTT.

The sample holds one count of this clone. The chain has TRBV7-3 and TRBJ2-5; D is unclear. The CDR3 has 13 residues. Trimming cost V 1 base and J 5 bases, with 8 bases left between them. Germline V gene data show CDR1 as SGHTA and CDR2 as FQGTGA. DNA for the CDR3: TGTGCCAGCAGCTTAAACCGGGCCGAGACCCAGTACTTC. Its translation: CASSLNRAETQYF.

The chain has TRBV5-1 and TRBJ2-3; D might be TRBD1 or TRBD2, each matching 5 bases. V was pared by 4 bases and J by 1 base, with 13 bases between. Looked up from germline, CDR1 is SGHRS and CDR2 is YFSETQ. CDR3 length: 15 amino acids. The CDR3 nucleotides read TGCGCCAGCAGCGATCAAGTGGGGGGCACAGATACGCAGTATTTT. This gives the protein CASSDQVGGTDTQYF.

This chain links TRBV2 with TRBJ1-1; maybe TRBD1 (6 bases). Germline-derived CDR1 and CDR2 are SNHLY and FYNNEI. V was cut by 5 bases and J by 7 bases, with 8 bases left in between. The CDR3 is made up of 11 amino acids. CDR3 in DNA: TGTGCCAGCAGTTTACAGGGTGAAGCTTTCTTT. Amino acids: CASSLQGEAFF.

The V and J genes are TRBV28 and TRBJ1-5; D may be TRBD1 (5 bases). In germline, CDR1 is MDHEN, CDR2 SYDVKM. Trimming stripped 0 bases from V and 5 bases from J, with 11 bases between. This CDR3 is built from 15 residues. The CDR3 DNA reads TGTGCCAGCAGTTTATGGGCAGGGCAAGATCAGCCCCAGCATTTT. Protein: CASSLWAGQDQPQHF.

The chain uses TRBV27 and TRBJ2-3; D is uncertain. The CDR3 is 14 amino acids. Looked up from germline, CDR1 is MNHEY and CDR2 is SMNVEV (reference sequence). V lost 2 bases and J lost 2, with 8 bases in between. This CDR3 is CASSLGSLTDTQYF. The CDR3 bases are TGTGCCAGCAGTTTAGGCTCTCTCACAGATACGCAGTATTTT.

The genes are TRBV5-1 and TRBJ1-1; 7 nucleotides align to TRBD1. CDR1 and CDR2 (germline): SGHRS, YFSETQ. The CDR3 covers 15 residues. Trimming took 5 bases from V and 4 from J; bases not matched to a gene: 11. The CDR3 protein is CASSGQGVSSTEAFF. CDR3 bases: TGCGCCAGCAGTGGGCAGGGGGTGTCTAGCACTGAAGCTTTCTTT.

The V gene is TRBV15, the J gene TRBJ1-4; 7 nucleotides line up with TRBD1. Germline V gene lookup returns CDR1 LNHNV and CDR2 YYDKDF (reference sequence). This CDR3 contains 15 residues. V dropped 0 bases and J dropped 8; count of bases not matched to a gene: 6. The CDR3 protein is CATSRDRTGLEKLFF. The CDR3 bases are TGTGCCACCAGCAGAGATCGGACAGGCCTGGAAAAACTGTTTTTT.

The chain has TRBV19 and TRBJ1-1; 11 nucleotides line up with TRBD1. The ends lost 6 bases at V and 4 bases at J; junction bases unmatched: 4. CDR1 is LNHDA and CDR2 is SQIVND in the germline V gene (reference sequence). This CDR3 comprises 14 residues. The CDR3 sequence: CASSPGTGGTEAFF. CDR3 DNA: TGTGCCAGTAGCCCTGGGACAGGGGGCACTGAAGCTTTCTTT.